A selection of T cell receptor beta chains follows, all from one sample in a study of blood T cell repertoires in COVID-19. Produced via immunoSEQ multiplex PCR; TCRdb's table is partial and in-frame only. Found here are over 95,000 clones, approximately 85% of them singletons; the top ten hold roughly 5%. The sequenced sample was peripheral blood. The origin of the receptors is an older woman with COVID-19, enrolled during active disease. CDR3s include the opening cysteine and the closing phenylalanine or tryptophan. Each record gives: J gene, V gene, CDR3 protein.

J: TRBJ2-7; V: TRBV15; CDR3: CATSPLRGPLSRGTSRSYEQYF
J: TRBJ1-5; V: TRBV19; CDR3: CASTSSGLSNQPQHF
J: TRBJ1-5; V: TRBV29-1; CDR3: CSVESDGGSNQPQHF
J: TRBJ2-3; V: TRBV18; CDR3: CASSLTGANTDTQYF
J: TRBJ1-3; V: TRBV18; CDR3: CASSQGSGNTIYF
J: TRBJ1-2; V: TRBV5-1; CDR3: CASSTGQPGHGYTF
J: TRBJ2-3; V: TRBV9; CDR3: CASSVAWGGSGADTQYF
J: TRBJ2-3; V: TRBV7-9; CDR3: CASSPGPTDTQYF
J: TRBJ1-1; V: TRBV5-1; CDR3: CASSPSGNTEAFF
J: TRBJ2-1; V: TRBV6-5; CDR3: CASGDLAGGPGEQFF
J: TRBJ2-3; V: TRBV7-9; CDR3: CASSLEASGLGTDTQYF
J: TRBJ1-3; V: TRBV7-2; CDR3: CASSLAPGRGNTIYF
J: TRBJ2-1; V: TRBV21-1; CDR3: CASSKQGGSSEQFF
J: TRBJ1-1; V: TRBV6-5; CDR3: CASSYSAGMNTEAFF
J: TRBJ2-1; V: TRBV5-1; CDR3: CASSLGGRYNEQFF
J: TRBJ1-1; V: TRBV3-1/TRBV3-2; CDR3: CASSQEGSMNTEAFF
J: TRBJ1-1; V: TRBV5-4; CDR3: CASSTRDRTEAFF
J: TRBJ2-2; V: TRBV5-4; CDR3: CASSWETNTGELFF
J: TRBJ1-1; V: TRBV4-2; CDR3: CASSQEGQRRTEAFF
J: TRBJ2-3; V: TRBV30; CDR3: CAYAGGADTQYF
J: TRBJ1-3; V: TRBV5-5; CDR3: CASSLFREGNTIYF
J: TRBJ1-2; V: TRBV5-5; CDR3: CASSGTEGTSYTF
J: TRBJ2-2; V: TRBV11-2; CDR3: CASSFSRNTGELFF